The rows below give T cell receptor beta chains drawn from one sample of a study of T-cell memory formation after mild COVID-19. TCRdb reprocessed the 5' RACE reads with MiXCR, giving one entry per CDR3 protein. The sample records 95,000 to 110,000 distinct CDR3 sequences, 13% to 15% being singletons. The sequenced sample consisted of PBMCs or a T cell subset sorted from them (not recorded which). The receptor source for this set is a man between 18 and 35 years old who had mild COVID-19 (a few samples of this study predate the infection). Cell type and time point are not known. The CDR3 runs from the conserved cysteine through the conserved F or W. Each record gives: clone size, V gene, D gene, J gene, CDR3 DNA, CDR3 protein. D genes are given only for firm matches. Some rows have no size entry. The others give once, few or many, or a class for an expanded clone.

size: -
V: TRBV5-5
D: -
J: TRBJ2-3
DNA: TGTGCCAGCAGCTTGCGGCAGGGTGGATGGACAGATACGCAGTATTTT
CDR3: CASSLRQGGWTDTQYF

size: many
V: TRBV6-6
D: TRBD1
J: TRBJ2-3
DNA: TGTGCCAGCAGTTACTCCCCGGGACAGGATTGGGATACGCAGTATTTT
CDR3: CASSYSPGQDWDTQYF

size: few
V: TRBV7-9
D: -
J: TRBJ2-2
DNA: TGTGCCAGCAGCCGTGGCGGGACCGGGGAGCTGTTTTTT
CDR3: CASSRGGTGELFF

size: -
V: TRBV5-1
D: TRBD1
J: TRBJ2-3
DNA: TGCGCCAGCAGCTTGGGGGACAGGGTTCCAGATACGCAGTATTTT
CDR3: CASSLGDRVPDTQYF

size: few
V: TRBV9
D: TRBD1
J: TRBJ2-1
DNA: TGTGCCAGCAGCGTGACCCGGGACAGGGCGCAGTTCTTC
CDR3: CASSVTRDRAQFF

size: few
V: TRBV4-1
D: -
J: TRBJ1-4
DNA: TGCGCCAGCAGCCCCGCCAGCGGGGGTGAAAAACTGTTTTTT
CDR3: CASSPASGGEKLFF

size: -
V: TRBV7-2
D: -
J: TRBJ2-1
DNA: TGTGCCAGCAGCTTAGTGGTTCCGGCGAATGAGCAGTTCTTC
CDR3: CASSLVVPANEQFF

size: -
V: TRBV6-5
D: -
J: TRBJ1-4
DNA: TGTGCCAGCAGCCCTACAGGTTCAACTAATGAAAAACTGTTTTTT
CDR3: CASSPTGSTNEKLFF

size: few
V: TRBV9
D: -
J: TRBJ2-1
DNA: TGTGCCAGCAGCCTTTACAGTGGGAATGAGCAGTTCTTC
CDR3: CASSLYSGNEQFF

size: few
V: TRBV3-1
D: -
J: TRBJ2-7
DNA: TGTGCCAGCAGCCAAGATAGCGCCCCCTCCTACGAGCAGTACTTC
CDR3: CASSQDSAPSYEQYF

size: few
V: TRBV6-1
D: -
J: TRBJ1-5
DNA: TGTGCCAGCAGTGTTCCCGGCAGTAGCAATCAGCCCCAGCATTTT
CDR3: CASSVPGSSNQPQHF

size: -
V: TRBV4-2
D: TRBD1
J: TRBJ1-2
DNA: TGTGCCAGCAGCCCGCGGCGCACAGGGGTAGATGGTGGCTACACCTTC
CDR3: CASSPRRTGVDGGYTF

size: -
V: TRBV7-9
D: -
J: TRBJ2-2
DNA: TGTGCCAGCAGCCCCCCGGGGCAGTACACCGGGGAGCTGTTTTTT
CDR3: CASSPPGQYTGELFF

size: -
V: TRBV6-5
D: -
J: TRBJ1-1
DNA: TGTGCCAGCAGGTACAGGGAACTCCCGGCGGACACTGAAGCTTTCTTT
CDR3: CASRYRELPADTEAFF

size: -
V: TRBV9
D: -
J: TRBJ1-1
DNA: TGTGCCAGCAGCGGTGATTGGAACACTGAAGCTTTCTTT
CDR3: CASSGDWNTEAFF

size: few
V: TRBV7-2
D: TRBD1
J: TRBJ1-4
DNA: TGTGCCAGCAGCACTGGACAGGGGGTTAATGAAAAACTGTTTTTT
CDR3: CASSTGQGVNEKLFF

size: -
V: TRBV7-2
D: TRBD1
J: TRBJ2-5
DNA: TGTGCCAGCACCCAGGTGGCAGGGGGAGAGACCCAGTACTTC
CDR3: CASTQVAGGETQYF

size: few
V: TRBV11-3
D: -
J: TRBJ1-2
DNA: TGTGCCAGCGGGGTTTCCTATGGCTACACCTTC
CDR3: CASGVSYGYTF

size: -
V: TRBV6-5
D: TRBD1
J: TRBJ2-7
DNA: TGTGCCAGCAGTTACACGGACAGGCAGTACGAGCAGTACTTC
CDR3: CASSYTDRQYEQYF

size: -
V: TRBV9
D: TRBD1
J: TRBJ2-3
DNA: TGTGCCAGTACAGGGGGCGTCGGAAATACGCAGTATTTT
CDR3: CASTGGVGNTQYF

size: -
V: TRBV3-1
D: TRBD1
J: TRBJ2-1
DNA: TGTGCCAGCAGCCGATGGGATGGGGACAGGGGGCTGAGTGAGCAGTTCTTC
CDR3: CASSRWDGDRGLSEQFF

size: -
V: TRBV7-6
D: -
J: TRBJ1-2
DNA: TGTGCCAGCAGCTTATCATTCGAGGGTCCTCTATATGGCTACACCTTC
CDR3: CASSLSFEGPLYGYTF

size: many
V: TRBV6-5
D: TRBD1
J: TRBJ2-7
DNA: TGTGCCAGCAGTTATGGGACAGGGGCCCTCGAGCAGTACTTC
CDR3: CASSYGTGALEQYF

size: -
V: TRBV29-1
D: TRBD2
J: TRBJ2-5
DNA: TGCAGCGTTGAGAACGTCGGGGGGTACCAAGAGACCCAGTACTTC
CDR3: CSVENVGGYQETQYF

size: few
V: TRBV7-7
D: -
J: TRBJ2-5
DNA: TGTGCTAGCAGCGGCCGGGGCCCGCTGGAGACCCAGTACTTC
CDR3: CASSGRGPLETQYF

size: -
V: TRBV7-2
D: -
J: TRBJ2-7
DNA: TGTGCCAGCAGCTTTTTACGGTACCGAACAACCTACGAGCAGTACTTC
CDR3: CASSFLRYRTTYEQYF

size: -
V: TRBV9
D: -
J: TRBJ2-7
DNA: TGTGCCAGCAGCGTAGGTGGACACCCGAGCTCCTACGAGCAGTACTTC
CDR3: CASSVGGHPSSYEQYF

size: few
V: TRBV7-9
D: -
J: TRBJ1-2
DNA: TGTGCCAGCAGTCTTCCGCCCGGGACGGCAGTCTCCTTC
CDR3: CASSLPPGTAVSF

size: -
V: TRBV10-3
D: -
J: TRBJ1-1
DNA: TGTGCCATCAGTGAGTCGCGGAGGGGTAACGCCCAGGGCACTGAAGCTTTCTTT
CDR3: CAISESRRGNAQGTEAFF

size: -
V: TRBV6-2/TRBV6-3
D: -
J: TRBJ2-7
DNA: TGTGCCAGCAGCCAGATCGACAACCCTTACGAGCAGTACTTC
CDR3: CASSQIDNPYEQYF

size: -
V: TRBV7-8
D: -
J: TRBJ1-4
DNA: TGTGCCAGCAGCTTAGAAGGCACAGGGTTGGGGGAAAAACTGTTTTTT
CDR3: CASSLEGTGLGEKLFF

size: -
V: TRBV3-1
D: -
J: TRBJ2-5
DNA: TGTGCCAGCAGCCAAGATGCGACTCCCCAAGAGACCCAGTACTTC
CDR3: CASSQDATPQETQYF

size: many
V: TRBV29-1
D: TRBD2
J: TRBJ2-1
DNA: TGCAGCGTGCAAGGACTAGCTGGTGGTGAGCAGTTCTTC
CDR3: CSVQGLAGGEQFF

size: few
V: TRBV6-6
D: -
J: TRBJ2-3
DNA: TGTGCCAGCAGTCCTGACATCCATACGCAGTATTTT
CDR3: CASSPDIHTQYF

size: few
V: TRBV29-1
D: -
J: TRBJ1-2
DNA: TGCAGCGTTCGCAGCCTCTATGGCTACACCTTC
CDR3: CSVRSLYGYTF

size: few
V: TRBV7-9
D: TRBD2
J: TRBJ2-7
DNA: TGTGCCAGCAGCTTTAGCGGGGCAGGGACGGGCGAGCAGTACTTC
CDR3: CASSFSGAGTGEQYF

size: many
V: TRBV12-3/TRBV12-4
D: -
J: TRBJ2-2
DNA: TGTGCCAGCAGTTTGTCCGGGGAGCTGTTTTTT
CDR3: CASSLSGELFF

size: few
V: TRBV6-5
D: TRBD2
J: TRBJ2-2
DNA: TGTGCCAGCCGGACTAGCGCGAACACCGGGGAGCTGTTTTTT
CDR3: CASRTSANTGELFF